This TCR beta chain was obtained from a study of shared clonotypes between healthy human individuals. The assay was immunoSEQ multiplex PCR, and TCRdb's table has in-frame clones only and misses some. Of about 2.4 million clones listed, around 90% were seen once; the top ten hold under 0.15%. Germline CDR1 SGHNT, CDR2 YYREEE (reference sequence). V was pared by 0 bases and J by 6 bases, with 5 bases of the junction left unmatched. The CDR3 is 15 amino acids. The chain is built from TRBV5-4 and TRBJ2-2, with 7 positions matching TRBD1. Material: naive CD4+ T cells sorted from blood. Subset in this sample: CD45RA+ positively selected. This sequence originates from a man aged 18 to 29 in good health. CDR3 residues: CASSLGQGGPGELFF. The CDR3 DNA is TGTGCCAGCAGCTTGGGACAGGGTGGGCCCGGGGAGCTGTTTTTT.